This TCR beta chain is from a study of cytomegalovirus exposure and HLA in healthy donors. As regards this clone: Its antigen remains unknown.

Both 60 Vbeta primers and 13 Jbeta primers went into the PCR. The method was immunoSEQ multiplex PCR; TCRdb's version includes in-frame clones alone and lacks a portion of them. The repertoire holds approximately 170,000 clones, with roughly 76% as singletons. General study points: Most TCR sequences proved rare, with some public TCRs found in many donors.

The germline CDR1 and CDR2 sequences are MNHNY and SVGAGI (reference sequence). The length of the CDR3 is 12 residues. Between the trimmed V and J ends, which lost 10 bases and 2 bases, there was a span of 9 bases. This TCR was recovered from a male donor in good health and CMV-seronegative. The rearrangement uses TRBV6-6 and TRBJ1-5; TRBD1 is a possible D gene (6 bases). Sequences were obtained from PBMCs. CDR3: CATEGGNQPQHF. The CDR3, as DNA: TGTGCCACCGAGGGGGGCAATCAGCCCCAGCATTTT.